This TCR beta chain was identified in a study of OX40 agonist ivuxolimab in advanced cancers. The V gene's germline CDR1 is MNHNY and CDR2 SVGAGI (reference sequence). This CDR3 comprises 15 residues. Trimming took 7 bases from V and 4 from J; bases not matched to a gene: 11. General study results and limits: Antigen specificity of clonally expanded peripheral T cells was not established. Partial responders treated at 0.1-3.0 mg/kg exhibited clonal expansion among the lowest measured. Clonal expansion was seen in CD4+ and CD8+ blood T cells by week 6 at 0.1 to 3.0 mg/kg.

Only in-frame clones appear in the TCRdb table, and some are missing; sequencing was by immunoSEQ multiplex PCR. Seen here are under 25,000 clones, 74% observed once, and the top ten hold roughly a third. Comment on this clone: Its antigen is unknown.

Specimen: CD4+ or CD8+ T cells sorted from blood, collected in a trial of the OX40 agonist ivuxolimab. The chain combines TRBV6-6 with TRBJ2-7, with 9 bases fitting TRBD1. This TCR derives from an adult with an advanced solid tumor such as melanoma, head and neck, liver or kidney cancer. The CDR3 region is CASTNRGRGVYEQYF. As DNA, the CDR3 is TGTGCCAGCACGAACAGGGGGCGCGGGGTTTACGAGCAGTACTTC.